The rows below give T cell receptor beta chains drawn from one sample of a study of T cells in Graves' hyperthyroidism and ophthalmopathy. TCRdb reprocessed the multiplex PCR reads via MiXCR and lists one record per CDR3 protein. This sample has 250,000 to 350,000 distinct CDR3 sequences, with approximately 15% found just once. Specimen: blood. The receptor source for this set is a young man with Graves' hyperthyroidism. The CDR3 runs from the conserved cysteine through the conserved F or W. D genes are given only for firm matches. Part of the rows lack a size; the others show once, few, many or a class for expanded clones.

V	J	size	D	CDR3	DNA
TRBV28	TRBJ1-2	-	-	CASRCYEGRCGYTF	TGTGCCAGCAGGTGCTATGAAGGTCGGTGTGGCTACACCTTC
TRBV28	TRBJ2-1	few	-	CASSLGRGGNEQFF	TGTGCCAGCAGTCTAGGGCGGGGAGGAAATGAGCAGTTCTTC
TRBV19	TRBJ1-1	-	-	CASSILVGTEAFF	TGTGCCAGTAGTATTTTGGTGGGCACTGAAGCTTTCTTT
TRBV11-3	TRBJ2-1	few	TRBD2	CASSPRSSTGTSAYNEQFF	TGTGCCAGCAGCCCCCGTAGCTCCACCGGGACTAGCGCTTACAATGAGCAGTTCTTC
TRBV2	TRBJ1-4	once	TRBD1	CASKGRTGGAEKLFF	TGTGCCAGCAAAGGGAGGACAGGGGGCGCAGAAAAACTGTTTTTT
TRBV5-4	TRBJ2-7	-	TRBD2	CASSPTPGLASGSVYEQYF	TGTGCCAGCAGCCCCACACCGGGACTAGCCAGCGGGAGCGTCTACGAGCAGTACTTC
TRBV6-2/TRBV6-3	TRBJ2-5	many	TRBD2	CASRWGGETQYF	TGTGCCAGCCGCTGGGGGGGAGAGACCCAGTACTTC
TRBV6-5	TRBJ1-5	-	-	CASSYGDRAGPNQPQHF	TGTGCCAGCAGTTACGGGGATCGCGCAGGGCCGAATCAGCCCCAGCATTTT
TRBV12-3/TRBV12-4	TRBJ2-1	many	TRBD1	CASSFLGQGLEFF	TGTGCCAGCAGTTTTTTGGGACAGGGATTGGAGTTCTTC
TRBV12-3/TRBV12-4	TRBJ2-1	many	TRBD2	CASSPRLIERGDEQFF	TGTGCCAGCAGTCCCCGATTGATAGAGCGGGGCGATGAGCAGTTCTTC
TRBV2	TRBJ2-2	many	-	CASSTDRSGELFF	TGTGCCAGCAGTACTGACAGGTCGGGGGAGCTGTTTTTT
TRBV10-2	TRBJ2-7	many	TRBD2	CASSKGTSGRLGPAYEQYF	TGCGCCAGCAGCAAAGGGACTAGCGGGAGGTTGGGTCCGGCCTACGAGCAGTACTTC
TRBV7-2	TRBJ2-2	-	TRBD1	CASSQRTGNTGELFF	TGTGCCAGCAGCCAAAGGACAGGGAACACCGGGGAGCTGTTTTTT
TRBV12-3/TRBV12-4	TRBJ2-7	-	TRBD1	CASSVRDSYEQYF	TGTGCCAGCAGCGTCCGGGACAGCTACGAGCAGTACTTC
TRBV15	TRBJ2-2	few	-	CATSRVVAGELFF	TGTGCCACCAGCAGAGTGGTAGCTGGGGAGCTGTTTTTT
TRBV2	TRBJ1-1	many	-	CASSGEGNTEAFF	TGTGCCAGCAGTGGGGAGGGAAACACTGAAGCTTTCTTT
TRBV28	TRBJ2-2	-	TRBD1	CASNLGQGPGELFF	TGTGCCAGCAATTTGGGACAGGGGCCCGGGGAGCTGTTTTTT
TRBV5-1	TRBJ2-3	once	-	CASSLTGRDAGTDTQYF	TGCGCCAGCAGCTTGACAGGGAGGGACGCCGGCACAGATACGCAGTATTTT
TRBV12-3/TRBV12-4	TRBJ2-5	few	TRBD2	CASFSGSGPYQETQYF	TGTGCCAGTTTTAGCGGGTCCGGGCCGTACCAAGAGACCCAGTACTTC
TRBV7-2	TRBJ2-1	many	TRBD2	CASSPVHPGTSNEQFF	TGTGCCAGCAGCCCCGTCCACCCCGGGACTAGTAATGAGCAGTTCTTC
TRBV5-1	TRBJ2-7	many	TRBD1	CASSLEGAHEQYF	TGCGCCAGCAGCTTGGAGGGGGCCCACGAGCAGTACTTC
TRBV4-1	TRBJ1-4	-	TRBD1	CASRDRGTTNEKLFF	TGCGCCAGCAGGGACAGGGGCACAACTAATGAAAAACTGTTTTTT
TRBV19	TRBJ2-7	few	TRBD2	CASSMSSGSFEQYF	TGTGCCAGTAGTATGTCTAGCGGGAGTTTCGAGCAGTACTTC
TRBV10-2	TRBJ1-2	-	-	CASTGTNDGYTF	TGCGCCAGCACCGGGACCAACGATGGCTACACCTTC
TRBV19	TRBJ1-1	-	-	CASTTLGGAVNTEAFF	TGTGCCAGTACCACCTTAGGGGGGGCCGTGAACACTGAAGCTTTCTTT
TRBV11-2	TRBJ1-2	many	-	CASSLVGTIQGYTF	TGTGCCAGCAGCTTAGTCGGGACAATCCAAGGCTACACCTTC
TRBV30	TRBJ2-2	-	TRBD1	CAWSRGQSTGELFF	TGTGCCTGGAGCAGGGGACAGTCCACCGGGGAGCTGTTTTTT
TRBV24-1	TRBJ2-2	-	TRBD1	CATSDPGQGDTGELFF	TGTGCCACCAGTGACCCGGGGCAGGGGGACACCGGGGAGCTGTTTTTT
TRBV4-1	TRBJ2-7	many	-	CASSRVVSYEQYF	TGCGCCAGCAGCCGAGTCGTTTCCTACGAGCAGTACTTC
TRBV6-1	TRBJ2-5	many	-	CASSEEGSGTQYF	TGTGCCAGCAGTGAAGAGGGCTCGGGGACCCAGTACTTC
TRBV7-9	TRBJ2-3	few	-	CASNNLWAETSTDTQYF	TGTGCCAGCAACAACCTTTGGGCGGAGACTAGCACAGATACGCAGTATTTT
TRBV20-1	TRBJ2-7	many	-	CSARDSETGGTPLAYEQYF	TGCAGTGCTAGAGATTCAGAGACTGGCGGGACCCCGCTAGCCTACGAGCAGTACTTC
TRBV10-2	TRBJ2-3	many	TRBD1	CATRDSSTDTQYF	TGCGCCACTAGGGACAGTAGCACAGATACGCAGTATTTT
TRBV28	TRBJ2-2	-	-	CASSPRGLLGRVSTGELFF	TGTGCCAGCAGTCCCCGGGGACTTCTAGGACGTGTAAGCACCGGGGAGCTGTTTTTT
TRBV6-1	TRBJ1-2	-	-	CASTSGEDYGYTF	TGTGCCAGCACTTCAGGGGAAGACTATGGCTACACCTTC
TRBV5-1	TRBJ2-7	many	TRBD2	CASSLAGGPGEQYF	TGCGCCAGCAGCCTAGCGGGAGGGCCTGGAGAGCAGTACTTC
TRBV2	TRBJ1-6	few	-	CASSTNRAHF	TGTGCCAGCAGTACAAACCGGGCGCACTTT
TRBV5-5	TRBJ2-1	few	-	CASSFTSNEQFF	TGTGCCAGCAGCTTTACTTCCAATGAGCAGTTCTTC
TRBV6-1	TRBJ2-5	many	-	CASGMGKETQYF	TGTGCCAGTGGTATGGGGAAAGAGACCCAGTACTTC
TRBV24-1	TRBJ2-3	many	TRBD1	CATSDPGQGGRDTQYF	TGTGCCACCAGTGATCCCGGACAGGGAGGAAGGGATACGCAGTATTTT
TRBV25-1	TRBJ2-7	-	TRBD2	CASSESNAGEQYF	TGTGCCAGCAGTGAATCGAACGCGGGGGAACAGTACTTC
TRBV18	TRBJ2-1	many	-	CASSPPRAETNNEQFF	TGTGCCAGCTCACCACCGCGGGCAGAAACTAACAATGAGCAGTTCTTC
TRBV18	TRBJ1-5	-	-	CASSLYSNQPRHF	TGTGCCAGCTCACTGTATAGCAATCAGCCCCGGCATTTT
TRBV29-1	TRBJ1-1	many	-	CSVRAGWGMNTEAFF	TGCAGCGTTCGGGCTGGGTGGGGGATGAACACTGAAGCTTTCTTT
TRBV20-1	TRBJ2-1	few	TRBD2	CSARDLVGLAGHYNEQFF	TGCAGTGCTAGAGATCTCGTCGGGCTAGCGGGACACTACAATGAGCAGTTCTTC
TRBV5-1	TRBJ2-3	many	-	CASSLAVLTDTQYF	TGCGCCAGCAGCTTGGCCGTTCTTACAGATACGCAGTATTTT
TRBV30	TRBJ2-7	many	-	CALTASYEQYF	TGTGCCTTGACAGCCTCCTACGAGCAGTACTTC
TRBV12-3/TRBV12-4	TRBJ2-1	many	TRBD1	CASSFRRQGYNEQFF	TGTGCCAGCAGTTTTCGGAGACAGGGGTACAATGAGCAGTTCTTC
TRBV12-3/TRBV12-4	TRBJ2-3	many	TRBD2	CASSAILAGDTDTQYF	TGTGCCAGCAGTGCCATACTAGCGGGAGACACAGATACGCAGTATTTT
TRBV5-6	TRBJ2-3	-	-	CASSPLQGTSDTQYF	TGTGCCAGCAGCCCCCTGCAGGGAACATCAGATACGCAGTATTTT
TRBV4-1	TRBJ1-2	-	-	CASSSFWAKANYGYTF	TGCGCCAGCAGCTCCTTTTGGGCGAAAGCTAACTATGGCTACACCTTC
TRBV11-2	TRBJ2-7	many	-	CASSLIPGQTSYEQYF	TGTGCCAGCAGCTTGATCCCTGGACAGACCTCCTACGAGCAGTACTTC
TRBV18	TRBJ1-1	many	-	CASSPPRGNTEAFF	TGTGCCAGCTCACCACCAAGGGGAAACACTGAAGCTTTCTTT
TRBV9	TRBJ2-1	few	-	CASTPEGYNLYNEQFF	TGTGCCAGCACCCCGGAAGGCTACAACCTGTACAATGAGCAGTTCTTC
TRBV12-3/TRBV12-4	TRBJ2-5	many	-	CASVRNSKETQYF	TGTGCCAGCGTACGGAATAGTAAAGAGACCCAGTACTTC